The 2 T cell receptor beta chains below come from one sample, sequenced in a study of cytomegalovirus exposure and HLA in healthy donors. 60 Vbeta and 13 Jbeta primers were used in PCR. Clones were sequenced by immunoSEQ multiplex PCR, and TCRdb holds only the in-frame ones, with some missing. This sample has around 100,000 clones, with roughly 69% found just once. Sequenced input: PBMCs. These receptors originate from a woman aged 25 to 39 in good health and CMV-seronegative.

This chain uses TRBV4-3 with TRBJ1-2; the D gene is possibly TRBD1 (6 bases). The germline V and J ends were trimmed by 1 base and 4 bases, with 13 bases remaining between them. CDR3 length equals 15 residues. Germline-derived CDR1 and CDR2 are LGHNA and YSLEER. CDR3: CASSQGKQGVYGYTF. CDR3 in DNA: TGCGCCAGCAGCCAAGGGAAACAGGGCGTCTATGGCTACACCTTC.

The chain uses TRBV29-1 and TRBJ2-1; tentative D call: TRBD2 (6 bases). The germline V gene encodes CDR1 SQVTM and CDR2 ANQGSEA. V gave up 4 bases and J gave up 8 bases, with 18 bases separating them. CDR3 length: 14 amino acids. CDR3 nucleotide sequence: TGCAGCGTTGCGGCTAGCAGGAGGGTAGATGAGCAGTTCTTC. Amino acid sequence: CSVAASRRVDEQFF.